The source of this T cell receptor (beta chain) is a study of radiation and T cells in renal cell carcinoma. Study at large: Nephrectomy followed 15 Gy stereotactic body radiation by 4 weeks. Points from the study as a whole: Baseline intratumoral clonotype presence is unknown without pretreatment biopsies.

Per the germline V gene, CDR1 is SGHVS and CDR2 is FNYEAQ. Trimming cost V 5 bases and J 8 bases; bases outside gene matches: 11. The CDR3 is 16 amino acids. Points on this clone: Its antigen remains unknown.

TCRdb's copy holds only in-frame clones and misses some; the assay was immunoSEQ multiplex PCR. The sample yields some 110,000 clones, roughly four fifths seen once. Specified time point: baseline pretreatment blood. The sample's treatment: 15 Gy SBRT to primary tumor, nephrectomy 4 weeks later. The patient's renal cell carcinoma had clear cell pathology. V usage is TRBV7-6 and J usage is TRBJ2-1; 11 bases fit TRBD2. The sequence came from an older woman with renal cell carcinoma. Sample: blood, taken from a patient whose treatment included radiotherapy and nephrectomy. In DNA form, the CDR3 reads TGTGCCAGCAGCCCATTAGCGGGAGGGCCCTCTCATGAGCAGTTCTTC. Translating it yields CASSPLAGGPSHEQFF.